These 2 T cell receptor beta chains share one sample of origin, sequenced in a study of T cell responses to AZD1222 COVID-19 vaccine. Sequencing used immunoSEQ multiplex PCR; TCRdb keeps in-frame clones, though not all of them. Altogether approximately 180,000 clones are present, approximately 86% being singletons, with the ten largest covering approximately 7.7%. The sample here was peripheral blood, taken on day 0 of AZD1222 vaccination. The receptor source for this set is an adult in good health.

This clone showed up just a few times. V usage is TRBV24-1 and J usage is TRBJ2-2; 11 bases fit TRBD2. The J segment lost 4 bases and the V segment lost 4 bases, leaving 13 bases of the junction unmatched. The length of the CDR3 is 19 residues. The V gene's germline CDR1 is KGHDR and CDR2 SFDVKD. This CDR3 is CATSDSALTSGGLTGELFF. DNA for the CDR3: TGTGCCACCAGTGACTCCGCCCTTACTAGCGGGGGCCTCACCGGGGAGCTGTTTTTT.

The V gene is TRBV30, the J gene TRBJ2-7; the D call may be TRBD1 or TRBD2 (5 bases each). There are 13 residues in the CDR3. The V end lost 1 base, the J end lost 2 bases, and 9 bases lay between the germline ends. Germline values: CDR1 GTSNPN, CDR2 SVGIG (reference sequence). CDR3 residues: CAWSGGVPYEQYF. CDR3 bases: TGTGCCTGGAGTGGAGGGGTTCCCTACGAGCAGTACTTC. Complete variable domain (other parts from reference TRBV30 and TRBJ2-7): SQTIHQWPATLVQPVGSPLSLECTVEGTSNPNLYWYRQAAGRGLQLLFYSVGIGQISSEVPQNLSASRPQDRQFILSSKKLLLSDSGFYLCAWSGGVPYEQYFGPGTRLTVT.